The 26 T cell receptor beta chains below all came from one sample that was sequenced in a study of patients and donors after allogeneic stem cell transplantation. TCRdb re-analysed the RT-PCR reads in MiXCR, keeping a single row per CDR3 protein. The sample lists about 87,000 distinct CDR3 sequences, roughly 4.9% occurring once. Sequenced sample: blood, either unsorted or a sorted T cell fraction (not recorded which). The receptors here all came from a human donor who was either an allogeneic HSCT recipient or a stem cell or donor lymphocyte infusion donor (not recorded which). It is not recorded whose cells these are; they may come from a transplant donor.

About this clonotype itself: Possible read error: a much larger clone is one base away. The rearrangement joins TRBV28 to TRBJ1-1; D uncertain. Germline V gene data show CDR1 as MDHEN and CDR2 as SYDVKM. The V and J ends lost 3 bases and 11 bases respectively, with 10 bases between them. This CDR3 is 11 amino acids long. This chain's CDR3 is CASSFNRGAFF. CDR3 nucleotide sequence: TGTGCCAGCAGTTTTAATCGCGGCGCTTTCTTT.

The sample holds many counts of this clonotype. J is TRBJ2-5 and V is TRBV24-1; D gene unclear. The V end lost 3 bases, the J end lost 5 bases, and 6 bases lay between the germline ends. The germline V gene encodes CDR1 KGHDR and CDR2 SFDVKD. The CDR3 runs to 12 residues. The DNA for the CDR3 is TGTGCCACCAGTGATCAACTCGAGACCCAGTACTTC. Its protein is CATSDQLETQYF.

Many counts were recorded for this clonotype. The chain carries TRBV5-1 and TRBJ2-7; D unresolved. Germline V gene lookup returns CDR1 SGHRS and CDR2 YFSETQ. With 4 bases removed from V and 3 bases from J, the gap between germline ends came to 17 bases. This CDR3 contains 15 residues. CDR3 sequence: CASSESGLRSYEQYF. The CDR3 coding sequence is TGCGCCAGCAGCGAATCCGGGCTCAGGAGCTACGAGCAGTACTTC.

The table lists this clonotype with a few counts. The gene calls are TRBV20-1 and TRBJ1-3; D remains unclear. Germline V gene lookup returns CDR1 DFQATT and CDR2 SNEGSKA (reference sequence). The CDR3 is 14 amino acids. V shed 3 bases and J shed 0 bases, with 9 bases lying between them. CDR3 sequence: CSARSPVSGNTIYF. CDR3 nucleotide sequence: TGCAGTGCTAGGTCCCCGGTCTCTGGAAACACCATATATTTT.

This clonotype was recorded at least ten times. The chain has TRBV20-1 and TRBJ2-5; TRBD2 aligns across 10 bases. V shed 5 bases and J 5 bases; nucleotides not matched to a gene: 17. Per the germline V gene, CDR1 is DFQATT and CDR2 is SNEGSKA (reference sequence). The CDR3 consists of 17 residues. CDR3 amino acids: CSARRLLAGGEGETQYF. CDR3 DNA: TGCAGTGCTCGACGCCTGTTAGCGGGAGGAGAGGGGGAGACCCAGTACTTC.

This clonotype was picked up a small number of times. The genes are TRBV11-3 and TRBJ1-2; unclear D gene. Germline V gives CDR1 SGHNT, CDR2 YENEEA. The CDR3 is made up of 13 amino acids. Trimming cost V 4 bases and J 7 bases, with 13 bases left between them. The CDR3 nucleotides read TGTGCCAGCAGCTCCGGGCTAGGCGGTGGCTACACCTTC. It is translated as CASSSGLGGGYTF.

Ten or more counts support this clonotype. The chain joins TRBV5-1 to TRBJ1-5; no clear D gene. The CDR3 has 15 residues. Trimming shortened V by 1 base and J by 3 bases, and 11 bases separated the two germline ends. The germline V gene encodes CDR1 SGHRS and CDR2 YFSETQ. CDR3 nucleotides: TGCGCCAGCAGCTTGATGGGGAGGGCCAATCAGCCCCAGCATTTT. Translation: CASSLMGRANQPQHF. Together with reference TRBV5-1 and TRBJ1-5, the CDR3 gives the full variable domain: KAGVTQTPRYLIKTRGQQVTLSCSPISGHRSVSWYQQTPGQGLQFLFEYFSETQRNKGNFPGRFSGRQFSNSRSEMNVSTLELGDSALYLCASSLMGRANQPQHFGDGTRLSIL.

The chain has TRBV18 and TRBJ1-1; D ambiguous. Trimming removed 8 bases from V and 1 base from J, with 11 bases in between. The CDR3 spans 13 residues. The V gene's germline CDR1 is KGHSH and CDR2 LQKENI. The chain's CDR3 is CASGRQANTEAFF. The CDR3, as DNA: TGTGCCAGCGGACGACAAGCGAACACTGAAGCTTTCTTT.

This clonotype occurred many times. This chain uses TRBV4-2 with TRBJ2-2; a weak D match, TRBD2 (5 bases). The CDR3 is 13 amino acids. V lost 7 bases, J lost 5 bases, and 11 bases lay in between. CDR1 and CDR2 (germline): LGHNA, YNFKEQ. This CDR3 is CASTPGGTGELFF. CDR3 nucleotides: TGTGCCAGCACCCCTGGCGGGACCGGGGAGCTGTTTTTT.

This clonotype was picked up a small number of times. The junction departs from germline at one end; a sequencing error may be responsible. J is TRBJ1-6 and V is TRBV7-9, with D hard to call. This CDR3 is built from 13 residues. The germline gives CDR1 SEHNR, CDR2 FQNEAQ (reference sequence). CDR3 bases: TGTGCCAGCAGCTTAGTTTTTTTTGATAAGGGAAACTTT. Encoded protein: CASSLVFFDKGNF.

This clonotype was seen more than once but under ten times. V is TRBV7-9 and J is TRBJ1-1, with D maybe TRBD1 (5 bases). Between the trimmed V and J ends, which lost 2 bases and 5 bases, there was a span of 15 bases. The length of the CDR3 is 15 residues. The V gene's germline CDR1 is SEHNR and CDR2 FQNEAQ (reference sequence). This CDR3 reads CASSLSGGERTEAFF. As DNA, the CDR3 is TGTGCCAGCAGCTTAAGCGGGGGTGAGAGGACTGAAGCTTTCTTT.

Many counts were recorded for this clonotype. The chain joins TRBV2 to TRBJ2-1, with D tentatively TRBD2 (6 bases). V was trimmed by 3 bases and J by 6 bases, leaving 9 bases between them. The V gene's germline CDR1 is SNHLY and CDR2 FYNNEI. This CDR3 is built from 13 residues. The CDR3 DNA follows: TGTGCCAGCAGTGATGATAGCGGCAATGAGCAGTTCTTC. Encoded protein: CASSDDSGNEQFF.

CDR3 coding DNA: TGCGCCAGCAGCCCGGACAGCACGTTCACCGGGGAGCTGTTTTTT. It specifies CASSPDSTFTGELFF. This rearrangement joins TRBV5-1 to TRBJ2-2; D is perhaps TRBD1 (6 bases). Between the trimmed V and J ends, which lost 4 bases and 4 bases, there was a span of 14 bases. Germline assignment: CDR1 SGHRS and CDR2 YFSETQ. CDR3 length equals 15 residues.

This clonotype was recorded many times. This chain links TRBV6-5 with TRBJ2-3; the D gene is possibly TRBD2 (6 bases). V was pared by 0 bases and J by 2 bases, with 21 bases between. Per the germline V gene, CDR1 is MNHEY and CDR2 is SVGAGI. This CDR3 has 19 amino acids. The CDR3: CASSYSRTPGLHYTDTQYF. The CDR3 nucleotides read TGTGCCAGCAGTTACTCGAGAACGCCGGGACTTCACTACACAGATACGCAGTATTTT.

Many counts were recorded for this clonotype. V usage is TRBV5-4 and J usage is TRBJ1-1; TRBD1 is a possible D gene (5 bases). This CDR3 is built from 19 residues. Germline V gives CDR1 SGHNT, CDR2 YYREEE (reference sequence). V was pared by 3 bases and J by 0 bases, with 24 bases between. The CDR3 region is CASSWQGGWGRAMNTEAFF. The CDR3 DNA reads as TGTGCCAGCAGCTGGCAGGGAGGGTGGGGACGCGCAATGAACACTGAAGCTTTCTTT.

This clonotype was seen ten or more times. The chain recombines TRBV10-3 with TRBJ2-7; the D is unclear. Germline lookup yields CDR1 ENHRY and CDR2 SYGVKD. V shed 4 bases and J shed 0 bases, with 7 bases lying between them. This CDR3 region has 13 residues. CDR3 sequence: CAISAGISYEQYF. The CDR3 bases are TGTGCCATCAGTGCTGGAATCTCCTACGAGCAGTACTTC.

This chain links TRBV11-2 with TRBJ2-3, with 13 nucleotides matching TRBD2. Germline loops: CDR1 SGHAT, CDR2 FQNNGV. Unmatched junction bases numbered 6, after V lost 4 bases and J lost 2 bases. The length of the CDR3 is 17 residues. CDR3 nucleotide sequence: TGTGCCAGCAGCTCCGGACTAGCGGGGGCGTACACAGATACGCAGTATTTT. Its protein product is CASSSGLAGAYTDTQYF.

There are a few counts of this clonotype. The J gene is TRBJ2-7, the V gene TRBV5-1; 10 bases match TRBD1. Germline V gene sequence: CDR1 SGHRS, CDR2 YFSETQ. The CDR3 is made up of 16 amino acids. V trimming: 4 bases; J trimming: 0 bases; junction bases outside the gene matches: 7. The CDR3 nucleotides are TGCGCCAGCAGCGCCTTGGGGACAGGGGTCTCCTACGAGCAGTACTTC. Translation gives CASSALGTGVSYEQYF.

This clonotype was picked up many times. The chain couples TRBV12-3 or TRBV12-4 to TRBJ1-1; D not resolved. The CDR3 loop spans 13 amino acids. V lost 8 bases and J lost 1, with 11 bases in between. CDR3 region: CASLLGKNTEAFF. The CDR3 nucleotides are TGTGCCAGCCTACTAGGAAAGAACACTGAAGCTTTCTTT.

This clonotype was seen a handful of times. This chain links TRBV30 with TRBJ2-7; 13 bases align to TRBD2. Germline CDR1 is GTSNPN and CDR2 is SVGIG (reference sequence). V was clipped by 4 bases and J by 1 base; unmatched bases: 4. The CDR3 has 15 residues. In DNA, the CDR3 is TGTGCCTGGAAAGTGGGACTAGCGGGGTCCTACGAGCAGTACTTC. It yields the protein CAWKVGLAGSYEQYF.

The chain employs TRBV9 and TRBJ2-5; D remains unclear. Trimming removed 3 bases at V and 1 base at J, with 4 bases between. Germline V gene lookup returns CDR1 SGDLS and CDR2 YYNGEE. CDR3 length: 12 amino acids. The CDR3 DNA sequence: TGTGCCAGCAGCGCTAGCCAAGAGACCCAGTACTTC. It encodes CASSASQETQYF.

A note on this clonotype: A much larger clonotype is one base distant, so this may be a read error. The rearrangement joins TRBV15 to TRBJ1-2, with D possibly matching TRBD1 (5 bases). Trimming removed 5 bases at V and 8 bases at J, with 18 bases between. The germline gives CDR1 LNHNV, CDR2 YYDKDF (reference sequence). The CDR3 runs 14 residues. The CDR3 region is CATSRPGTPFGYTF. The CDR3 coding sequence is TGTGCCACCAGCCGTCCCGGGACCCCGTTCGGCTACACCTTC.

The table lists this clonotype with many counts. This chain joins TRBV29-1 and TRBJ2-1; possibly TRBD1 for D (6 bases). Trimming stripped 7 bases from V and 8 bases from J, with 27 bases between. CDR3 length: 16 residues. CDR1 and CDR2 (germline): SQVTM, ANQGSEA. For the CDR3, the DNA is TGCAGCGCGGGCAATGGACAGCCCTCTTTCATCGATGAGCAGTTCTTC. Protein sequence: CSAGNGQPSFIDEQFF.

This clonotype was recorded at least ten times. This rearrangement joins TRBV3-1 to TRBJ2-1; TRBD2 matches at 9 bases. Germline lookup yields CDR1 LGHDT and CDR2 YNNKEL (reference sequence). The CDR3 runs 15 residues. With V trimmed by 1 base and J by 10 bases, 8 bases remained unmatched. The CDR3 loop is CASSQGRGGLREQFF. CDR3 sequence (DNA): TGTGCCAGCAGCCAAGGGCGGGGGGGGCTTCGGGAGCAGTTCTTC.

Many counts were recorded for this clonotype. This chain uses TRBV25-1 with TRBJ2-1; D is unresolved. The CDR3 contains 16 residues. V was shortened by 6 bases and J by 0 bases, with 15 bases between the two germline ends. CDR1 MGHDK and CDR2 SYGVNS come from the germline V gene. CDR3 protein: CASSADPLSSYNEQFF. The CDR3 DNA follows: TGTGCCAGCAGCGCGGACCCCCTGAGCTCCTACAATGAGCAGTTCTTC.

This clonotype was seen repeatedly, ten times or more. V and J are TRBV7-3 and TRBJ2-1, with TRBD1 matching 10 bases. The CDR3 sequence is 16 residues long. The germline CDR1 and CDR2 sequences are SGHTA and FQGTGA. After removal of 2 bases from V and 7 bases from J, the junction contained 8 bases not matched to a gene. This CDR3 reads CASSLQGTGAGNEQFF. The CDR3 nucleotides read TGTGCCAGCAGCTTACAGGGGACAGGGGCGGGTAATGAGCAGTTCTTC.